The 10 T cell receptor beta chains reported below all come from one sample, sequenced in a study of cytomegalovirus exposure and HLA in healthy donors. Amplification used 60 Vbeta primers and 13 Jbeta primers. TCRdb's table, derived via immunoSEQ multiplex PCR, lists solely in-frame clones and lacks some. The sample consists of approximately 200,000 clones, around 85% of them appearing once. Source material: PBMCs. These receptors were obtained from a girl aged 2 to 10 in good health and CMV-seronegative.

The rearrangement links TRBV10-3 to TRBJ1-1, with TRBD1 matching over 8 bases. Germline values: CDR1 ENHRY, CDR2 SYGVKD. J lost 7 bases, V lost 0 bases, and 10 bases had no gene match. This CDR3 region has 16 residues. CDR3 sequence reads: CAISESTARGRNEAFF. The CDR3 DNA reads as TGTGCCATCAGTGAGTCGACTGCCAGGGGGCGAAATGAAGCTTTCTTT.

The V call is TRBV5-4, the J call TRBJ1-2, with D perhaps matching TRBD1 (6 bases). The germline V and J ends were trimmed by 3 bases and 3 bases, with 12 bases remaining between them. The CDR3 has 14 residues. The germline CDR1 and CDR2 sequences are SGHNT and YYREEE (reference sequence). The CDR3 coding sequence is TGTGCCAGCAGCTCCAGGGGCCGACACTATGGCTACACCTTC. Protein product: CASSSRGRHYGYTF.

The V gene is TRBV29-1, the J gene TRBJ2-7, with D tentatively TRBD2 (5 bases). CDR1 is SQVTM, CDR2 ANQGSEA, per germline. The CDR3 is 13 residues long. V was pared by 4 bases and J by 3 bases, with 13 bases between. The CDR3 loop reads CSVVSGVYYEQYF. The DNA for the CDR3 is TGCAGCGTTGTATCCGGGGTTTACTACGAGCAGTACTTC.

The J gene is TRBJ1-3, the V gene TRBV29-1; D is possibly TRBD1 (5 bases). The V gene lost 0 bases and the J gene lost 2 bases, with 8 bases spanning the gap. This CDR3 comprises 14 residues. The V gene's germline CDR1 is SQVTM and CDR2 ANQGSEA. DNA of the CDR3: TGCAGCGTTGAAGAGCGACAGCCTGGAAACACCATATATTTT. Its translation: CSVEERQPGNTIYF. Full variable domain (rest looked up from reference TRBV29-1 and TRBJ1-3): SAVISQKPSRDICQRGTSLTIQCQVDSQVTMMFWYRQQPGQSLTLIATANQGSEATYESGFVIDKFPISRPNLTFSTLTVSNMSPEDSSIYLCSVEERQPGNTIYFGEGSWLTVV.

The chain carries TRBV9 and TRBJ2-3; D is possibly TRBD2 (6 bases). This CDR3 has 14 residues. CDR1 and CDR2 (germline): SGDLS, YYNGEE. V was pared by 0 bases and J by 6 bases, with 11 bases between. CDR3: CASSVELAGDTQYF. CDR3 nucleotides: TGTGCCAGCAGCGTAGAACTCGCGGGGGATACGCAGTATTTT.

DNA of the CDR3: TGCAGCGTTGAGGGGGACGGGGACAGGGGGCGACGAGGCTACACCTTC. Amino acids: CSVEGDGDRGRRGYTF. The chain carries TRBV29-1 and TRBJ1-2; 12 nucleotides line up with TRBD1. V trimming: 3 bases; J trimming: 8 bases; junction bases outside the gene matches: 13. The CDR3 spans 16 residues. The germline gives CDR1 SQVTM, CDR2 ANQGSEA.

The chain uses TRBV27 and TRBJ2-1, with 9 bases lining up with TRBD2. V lost 2 bases, J lost 8 bases, and 7 bases stayed unmatched. Germline V gives CDR1 MNHEY, CDR2 SMNVEV (reference sequence). The CDR3 covers 15 residues. CDR3 in amino acids: CASSLGLAGIDEQFF. CDR3 bases: TGTGCCAGCAGTTTAGGGCTAGCGGGAATCGATGAGCAGTTCTTC.

V and J are TRBV5-1 and TRBJ2-5, with TRBD1 matching over 10 bases. V gave up 2 bases and J gave up 5 bases; unmatched junction bases: 6. CDR1 is SGHRS and CDR2 is YFSETQ in the germline V gene. This CDR3 contains 15 residues. CDR3 protein: CASSFNVGQGETQYF. As DNA, the CDR3 is TGCGCCAGCAGCTTTAATGTGGGACAGGGGGAGACCCAGTACTTC.

The chain joins TRBV6-5 to TRBJ1-6; D is undetermined. Trimming took off 2 bases at V and 5 bases at J, with 10 bases between the two ends. Germline CDR1 and CDR2: MNHEY and SVGAGI. This CDR3 contains 15 residues. CDR3: CASSYGLPNNSPLHF. CDR3 in DNA: TGTGCCAGCAGTTACGGGCTCCCAAATAATTCACCCCTCCACTTT.

The chain links TRBV6-5 to TRBJ1-2; no definite D call. The ends were cut back, 4 bases at V and 4 bases at J, with 7 bases in the middle. The CDR3 has 12 amino acids. CDR1 is MNHEY, CDR2 SVGAGI, per germline. CDR3 DNA sequence: TGTGCCAGCAGTTTCGACACCTATGGCTACACCTTC. Translating gives CASSFDTYGYTF.